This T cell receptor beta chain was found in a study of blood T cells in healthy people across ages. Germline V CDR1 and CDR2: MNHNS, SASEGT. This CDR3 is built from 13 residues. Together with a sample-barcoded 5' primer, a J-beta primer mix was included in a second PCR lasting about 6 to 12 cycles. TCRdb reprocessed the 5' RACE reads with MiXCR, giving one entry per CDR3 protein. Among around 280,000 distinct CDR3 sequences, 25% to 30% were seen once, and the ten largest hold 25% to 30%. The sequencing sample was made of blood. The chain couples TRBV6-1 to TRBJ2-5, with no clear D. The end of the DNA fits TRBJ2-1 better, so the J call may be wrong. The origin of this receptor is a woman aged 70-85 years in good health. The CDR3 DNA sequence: TGTGCCAGCAGTTCCCAAGCTTACAATGAGCAGTTCTTC. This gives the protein CASSSQAYNEQFF.